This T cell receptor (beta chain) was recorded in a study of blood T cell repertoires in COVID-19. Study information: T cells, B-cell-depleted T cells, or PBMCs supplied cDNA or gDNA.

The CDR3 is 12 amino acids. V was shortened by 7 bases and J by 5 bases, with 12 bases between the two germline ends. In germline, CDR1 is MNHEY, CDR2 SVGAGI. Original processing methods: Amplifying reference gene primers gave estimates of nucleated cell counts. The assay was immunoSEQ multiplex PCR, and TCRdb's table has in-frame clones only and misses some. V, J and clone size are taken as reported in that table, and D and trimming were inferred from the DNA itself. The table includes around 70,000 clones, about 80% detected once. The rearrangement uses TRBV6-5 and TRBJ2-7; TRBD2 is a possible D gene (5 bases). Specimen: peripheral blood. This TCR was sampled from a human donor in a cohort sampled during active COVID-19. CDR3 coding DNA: TGTGCCAGCAAGTTCGGGGAAAACGAGCAGTACTTC. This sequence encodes CASKFGENEQYF.